This T cell receptor (beta chain) was captured in a study of cytomegalovirus exposure and HLA in healthy donors (dated by TCRdb to about 2017). The study in broad terms: An earlier analysis of approximately 550 of the donors reported approximately 300 Gb of sequence data and around 120 million unique TCR beta sequences from about 200 million T cells. Alongside the repertoire data, information on donor age, sex, ethnicity and CMV serostatus was compiled. The number of donors typed differed by locus, with about 629-630 for A, B, C, DRB1 and DQB1, roughly 520 for DQA1, over 600 for DPA1, and some 450 for DPB1. The genetic ancestry cluster associated with self-reported Caucasian donors included 80% to 90% of the roughly 360 genotyped donors. Four or five DR-DQ haplotypes were handled as single units for association and clustering because linkage in the cohort was strong. The study used immunosequencing to profile the T cell repertoires of 666 subjects and linked those repertoires to cytomegalovirus serostatus. In a later analysis, previously published TCR beta repertoires from 600 to 850 donors were re-analyzed and high-resolution HLA genotyping was added so that TCR occurrence patterns could be studied. Besides the first cohort of 666 subjects, a separate validation cohort made up of roughly 130 different subjects was used. To decide whether each TCR beta V gene segment behaved as functional or pseudogenic, an earlier analysis of some 600 of the donors relied on high-throughput TCR beta sequencing. A later genetic analysis took genome-wide SNP genotypes for about 55% of the 666 donors and used that subset as a discovery cohort. All discovery cohort repertoires had been generated on a single sequencing platform. The later analysis used no new phenotypic data to find candidate immune exposures, relying instead on TCR beta sequences and their occurrence across donors. Around 320 gigabases of sequencing data and approximately 80 million unique TCR sequences were included in an early release covering 500 to 750 HLA-typed donors. HLA typing covered class I and class II loci at four-digit resolution. The study was designed to test whether signatures of past pathogen exposure could be identified by cataloging public T cell receptors. To predict cytomegalovirus infection status, the study brought together high-throughput TCR immunosequencing, statistical association of individual TCRs with disease status, and machine learning. Among 300 to 500 genotyped donors of the cohort, an average of approximately 200,000 unique TCR beta nucleotide sequences was sequenced per donor, of which roughly 18% were non-productive. General findings and caveats noted by the study authors: Some IMGT-functional V segments, including TRBV6-2 and TRBV6-3, could not be distinguished by the 87-base-pair reads and were therefore excluded. When HLA alleles, especially DR and DQ, strongly co-occurred, TCR associations were difficult to assign to individual alleles. In a later analysis, most CMV-associated TCR beta chains were found to appear HLA-restricted, with HLA associations seemingly driven largely by CMV exposure. The classifier was reported to diagnose cytomegalovirus status with high specificity and sensitivity in both the original cohort and the validation cohort. HLA typing was unavailable for some donors at each locus, so association tests used only the typed subset. Three of the identified cytomegalovirus-associated TCR beta chains were confirmed in vitro to be specific for cytomegalovirus antigens. The cohort was sequenced for TCR beta chains only, and without alpha or paired-chain data the features that could be detected were limited. Broadly in line with IMGT annotations, most TCR beta V segments showed up in productive rearrangements about 87% or about 30% of the time in an earlier analysis of about 500 of the donors. Linkage disequilibrium might explain the correlated functional status among segregating V segments, but an unknown experimental factor could not be ruled out. In the study, approximately 150 TCR beta chains were listed as associated with cytomegalovirus. In a later analysis, TCR association rates were found to vary across HLA loci, with the most associated TCRs seen for DRB1 alleles and the fewest for HLA-C alleles. In a later analysis, several top co-occurrence clusters were reported to appear linked to parvovirus B19, influenza, CMV and Epstein-Barr virus. The sequencing pipeline was judged likely to have produced a cluster of highly shared sequence variants as a technical artifact. Because counts were too low, under 20 rarely observed V segments, including chromosome 9 orphons, were left out of the earlier analysis of 587 of the donors. Most TCR sequences were observed very rarely across donors, whereas some public TCRs were present in many individuals. A further reported finding was that TCR beta sequences accurately predicted the HLA-A and HLA-B alleles for most subjects in the first cohort. A later genetic analysis reported fewer N-insertions in productive TCRs among donors in an Asian-associated ancestry cluster than the approximately 670-donor mean. V-gene and J-gene trimming of TCR beta chains was associated with a missense DCLRE1C variant in a later genetic analysis, and the association was replicated in an independent cohort. Immune exposure information for the cohort was limited to CMV serostatus. The presence/absence analyses assumed that sequencing depth was roughly uniform across donors, and that assumption may not be true. At a false discovery rate of 0.05, a later analysis linked 15,000 to 20,000 TCR beta sequences to specific HLA alleles. A later analysis found that HLA-associated TCR beta chains were more clonally expanded and had lower generation probabilities than equally common non-associated chains. The authors suggested that the approach could potentially be generalized to other disease states and immunological phenotypes.

According to the germline V gene, CDR1 reads LGHNA and CDR2 reads YNFKEQ. Its CDR3 holds 15 amino acids, cysteine through phenylalanine. Only the CDR3 DNA stays, 45 bases, in frame from base 1. Trimming removed 3 bases from V and 6 bases from J; the gene matches leave 7 bases unexplained. Library preparation was by the immunoSEQ multiplex PCR assay. The multiplex PCR relied on a mix of 60 forward primers for TCR Vbeta segments and 13 reverse primers for TCR Jbeta segments. A multiplex PCR assay on genomic DNA amplified the CDR3 region of rearranged TCR beta genes. Amplified TCR beta libraries were sequenced as 87-base-pair reads on the Illumina HiSeq System. Concerning the study's data processing: A later analysis tallied some 79 million unique TCR beta chains across the 660 or so repertoires, and some 10 million of those chains were shared by two or more donors. To remove PCR and sequencing errors, raw reads were error-corrected and collapsed into unique sequences using a nearest-neighbor algorithm that merged closely related sequences. V, D and J gene segments were assigned by aligning CDR3 sequences to IMGT reference sequences. For a sequence to be retained, a match of at least six nucleotides was required to both a V gene segment and a J gene segment. Rearrangements were classified as productive when the CDR3 lacked stop codons and remained in frame with V and J, and all other rearrangements were classified as non-productive. Following IMGT convention, CDR3 was defined as the stretch from the second conserved V-encoded cysteine to the conserved J-encoded phenylalanine. Sequences without an unambiguous match to a single V gene segment were excluded from the earlier analysis of over 500 of the donors. In an earlier analysis of about 590 of the donors, a V segment was called functional when productive rearrangements were above 56.7%, and segregating when the standard deviation between donors exceeded 5%. A statistical classification framework was built for diagnosing cytomegalovirus status from the catalog of TCR beta chain sequences. In a later analysis, TCR nucleotide sequences were compared against IMGT/GENE-DB human TR gene sequences so that V and J genes could be assigned. Using the TCRdist pipeline, a later analysis assigned CDR3 sequences along with most-parsimonious VDJ recombination scenarios. In a later analysis, every TCR beta chain was defined by the combination of its CDR3 amino acid sequence and its V-gene family, and reads without a unique V-gene family were dropped. As a way to deal with suspected cross-contamination and a sequencing artifact, a later analysis dropped more than 500 nucleotide sequences that were highly shared and had low generation probability. In a later analysis, a clonal expansion index was calculated for each public chain from normalized within-repertoire ranks of inferred template counts. Generation probabilities in a later analysis came from a VDJ recombination model fitted to out-of-frame rearrangements, and those results were checked against IGoR. A later analysis scored TCR-TCR, TCR-HLA and TCR-CMV co-occurrence with hypergeometric tests, applying a repertoire-size bias correction to TCR pairs. A later analysis estimated false discovery rates by permuting HLA or CMV assignments 20 times. In a later analysis, co-occurring TCRs were grouped using DBSCAN, with TCRdist sequence similarity added in when clustering inside HLA-allele-positive subsets. For co-occurrence clustering, repertoires with fewer than 30,000 or more than 120,000 public chains were excluded, along with 4 to 6 repertoires with anomalous nucleotide sharing. TCRdb took this table from immuneACCESS and kept in-frame rearrangements with V and J called. Such tables lack part of the clones; where checked against another copy, unresolved V genes explain under half of the gap, and the rest is unexplained. The V and J calls and clone size are taken from that table; D and trimming were inferred from the DNA. This sample gives fewer than 50,000 clones in total; 60% to 70% of them show up just once. Jointly, the top ten make up less than 20% of the sample.

The cohort comprised around 690 healthy bone marrow donors. At the time of sampling, all cohort members were nominally healthy, though unrecorded immune exposures were likely present. The donor tested CMV seropositive and was one of the 289 seropositive cohort members. Each donor provided a peripheral blood sample, and peripheral blood mononuclear cells were used for TCR beta sequencing. The Qiagen DNeasy Blood Extraction Kit was used to extract genomic DNA from the blood cell samples. Concerning this clone: The antigen this receptor binds is unknown. No base-level quality is on record; no much larger clone is a single base apart.

The source is a man aged 50-60 years in good health and CMV-seropositive. The chain links TRBV4-2 with TRBJ1-4; 7 bases in the middle match TRBD1. Sequencing was carried out using PBMCs. CDR3 sequence: CASSQSHRGDEKLFF. The nucleotide sequence reads as follows: TGTGCCAGCAGCCAGTCGCACAGGGGAGATGAAAAACTGTTTTTT.